These T cell receptor beta chains were read from a single sample in a study of blood T cell repertoires in COVID-19. Assay: immunoSEQ multiplex PCR; the TCRdb copy retains only in-frame clones and omits some. The sample contains about 400,000 clones, roughly 90% of which appear only once. Sequencing was performed on PBMCs or T cells enriched from blood (not recorded which). These receptors all come from a woman aged 30 to 39 who had recovered from COVID-19. CDR3s include the opening cysteine and the closing phenylalanine or tryptophan.

TRBJ2-7 TRBV5-1 CASSPGLAGGFLQQYF
TRBJ2-2 TRBV11-2 CASTPGLAVNTGELFF
TRBJ2-3 TRBV11-2 CASSKDVGLSTDTQYF
TRBJ1-2 TRBV3-1/TRBV3-2 CASSQVSGYYGYTF
TRBJ2-1 TRBV6-5 CASSFQGVWSNEQFF
TRBJ2-1 TRBV30 CAWSALAGRFEQFF
TRBJ1-1 TRBV3-1/TRBV3-2 CASSSPAGSHTEAFF
TRBJ2-1 TRBV9 CASSVFSGSSYNEQFF
TRBJ1-3 TRBV10-3 CAISELTGSGNTIYF
TRBJ1-6 TRBV28 CASSQGVTYNSPLHF
TRBJ1-3 TRBV7-2 CASSLRGTPGNTIYF
TRBJ1-2 TRBV27 CASRRGQGAFQDGYTF
TRBJ2-1 TRBV27 CASSLLRLAGSKATHNEQFF
TRBJ2-2 TRBV18 CASSPSQRAGELFF
TRBJ1-6 TRBV5-4 CASSSKTGVNSPLHF
TRBJ2-1 TRBV30 CAWRPRDTHYNEQFF
TRBJ2-5 TRBV2 CASSARQGQRGQYF
TRBJ1-6 TRBV15 CATAEVFGNSPLHF
TRBJ2-1 TRBV7-2 CASSQGGGSRIYNEQFF
TRBJ2-7 TRBV4-1 CASSQVGGTYEQYF
TRBJ1-3 TRBV19 CASSPGSSGNTIYF
TRBJ2-7 TRBV4-1 CASSQVFGTGDYEQYF
TRBJ2-5 TRBV7-8 CASSLVWGDETQYF
TRBJ2-1 TRBV10-2 CASSETKLVNEQFF
TRBJ1-2 TRBV5-1 CASSLRLTPGQRGYGYTF
TRBJ1-1 TRBV5-1 CASSTDLGANTLHNTEAFF
TRBJ2-3 TRBV29-1 CSVQMGTDLYF
TRBJ1-2 TRBV7-9 CASSLVTGGDLTF
TRBJ1-2 TRBV2 CASSDRTGNYGYTF
TRBJ2-1 TRBV12-5 CASGGPNPTPASSYNEQFF
TRBJ1-5 TRBV24-1 CATTPRGGGDCNQPQHF
TRBJ1-1 TRBV19 CASGQMNTEAFF
TRBJ1-2 TRBV28 CASSYVSRGGYTF
TRBJ2-1 TRBV3-1/TRBV3-2 CASRVSGRFDEQFF
TRBJ2-5 TRBV5-1 CASSSGGAAKETQYF
TRBJ1-1 TRBV11-1 CASSLEHSEAFF
TRBJ2-1 TRBV24-1 CATSEPGLAGSNEQFF
TRBJ2-5 TRBV4-1 CASSPLGGVGQETQYF
TRBJ1-6 TRBV27 CASSLGQVNSPLHF